The sequence of this TCR beta chain was determined in a study of T-cell memory formation after mild COVID-19. Whole-study results and caveats: A second wave of clones peaked on day 37, and their SARS-CoV-2 specificity went unconfirmed. Clones that contracted clustered mainly in CM and EM if CD4+ and in EMRA if CD8+.

For this clonotype: Its antigen is not identified.

TCRdb recomputed calls from the 5' RACE reads with MiXCR, one row per CDR3 protein. The table has under 250,000 distinct CDR3 sequences, 10% seen once. Germline V gene sequence: CDR1 LNHDA, CDR2 SQIVND (reference sequence). V shed 8 bases and J 6 bases; nucleotides not matched to a gene: 7. The CDR3 runs 12 residues. The sequence was collected from a man in his late teens or twenties who had mild COVID-19 (a few samples of this study predate the infection). Cell type and time point are not known. The chain carries TRBV19 and TRBJ2-7; TRBD1 matches 7 bases. The sample comprised PBMCs or a T cell subset sorted from them (not recorded which). CDR3 DNA sequence: TGTGCCAGTGGAGACAGGGCCGTCGAGCAGTACTTC. It translates to CASGDRAVEQYF. Drawing the rest from reference TRBV19 and TRBJ2-7, the complete variable domain is DGGITQSPKYLFRKEGQNVTLSCEQNLNHDAMYWYRQDPGQGLRLIYYSQIVNDFQKGDIAEGYSVSREKKESFPLTVTSAQKNPTAFYLCASGDRAVEQYFGPGTRLTVT.